This T cell receptor beta chain was documented in a study of T cells in Graves' hyperthyroidism and ophthalmopathy. The CDR3 sequence is 13 residues long. The V end was cut by 7 bases, the J end by 3 bases, with 12 bases between. Germline CDR1 reads LGHNT; CDR2 reads FRNRAP. Amplification yielded TCR beta CDR3 regions, with RNA transcripts as the source. The study used the HTBI primer set for a first-round RT-PCR of the TCR CDR3. One entry per CDR3 protein, called by TCRdb with MiXCR from the multiplex PCR reads. The sample has more than 500,000 distinct CDR3 sequences, roughly 14% seen once. Inclusion characteristics of ophthalmopathy patients comprised a Clinical Activity Score of at least 3, a NOSPECS grade of at least 4, and duration under 3 months. Extraction of PBMCs used around 9.6 ml of fresh peripheral blood.

The V call is TRBV12-5, the J call TRBJ2-5; tentatively, D is TRBD2 (6 bases). The TCR originated in a woman aged 40 to 50 with Graves' ophthalmopathy. The specimen sequenced was blood. The CDR3 sequence: CASAKVAEETQYF. CDR3 DNA sequence: TGTGCTAGTGCCAAAGTAGCGGAAGAGACCCAGTACTTC.